The T cell receptor beta chain under discussion was sequenced for a study of vaccination and CD4 T cells after COVID-19. Study context: Sampling after COVID took place at a median of around 91 days (range 35 to 161) following diagnosis.

In the case of this clonotype: What it binds is unknown.

Treatment noted: approximately 9-day PBMC culture with coronavirus spike peptide pools or control peptides (ViraFEST assay). Wells that each held roughly 1.9 million PBMCs were cultured with roughly 9.8 IU/ml IL-2 and approximately 10 ug/ml peptide pools. Sequencing of the DNA from cultured CD4+ T cells was carried out with the Oncomine TCR Beta short-read assay. MiXCR, run by TCRdb on the PCR reads, gives a single entry per CDR3 protein. This sample has approximately 9,600 distinct CDR3 sequences, with just under 50% found just once. CDR3 length equals 17 residues. Germline V CDR1 and CDR2: SGHRS, YFSETQ. V lost 2 bases to trimming and J lost 9 bases; unmatched junction nucleotides: 15.

The sample was CD4+ T cells from blood, cultured in vitro. The rearrangement joins TRBV5-1 to TRBJ2-1, with 9 bases identical to TRBD2. The clonotype originates from a human donor who had recovered from COVID-19. The CDR3 protein is CASSLGPTVAGVTEQFF. The DNA of the CDR3 is TGCGCCAGCAGCTTAGGCCCAACCGTAGCGGGAGTGACTGAGCAGTTCTTC.